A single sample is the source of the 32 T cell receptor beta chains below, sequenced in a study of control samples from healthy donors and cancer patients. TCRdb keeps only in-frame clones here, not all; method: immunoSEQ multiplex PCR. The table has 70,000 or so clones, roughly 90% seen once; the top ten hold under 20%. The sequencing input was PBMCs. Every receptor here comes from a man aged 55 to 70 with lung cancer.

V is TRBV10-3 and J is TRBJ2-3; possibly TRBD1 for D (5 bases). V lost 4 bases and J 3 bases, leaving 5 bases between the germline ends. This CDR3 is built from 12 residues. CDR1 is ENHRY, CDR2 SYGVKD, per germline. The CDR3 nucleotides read TGTGCCATCAGTGCAGGGACAGATACGCAGTATTTT. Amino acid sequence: CAISAGTDTQYF.

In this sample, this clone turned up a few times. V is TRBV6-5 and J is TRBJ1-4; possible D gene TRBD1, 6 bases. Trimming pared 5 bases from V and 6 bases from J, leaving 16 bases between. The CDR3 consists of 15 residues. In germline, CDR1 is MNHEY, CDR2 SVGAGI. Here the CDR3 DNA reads TGTGCCAGCAGTCCCAGGGGTTTGCGGGATGAAAAACTGTTTTTT. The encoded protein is CASSPRGLRDEKLFF.

The CDR3 nucleotides read TGCAGCGTCCCCGGGACACAGAACACCGGGGAGCTGTTTTTT. It translates to CSVPGTQNTGELFF. The gene calls are TRBV29-1 and TRBJ2-2; a weak D match, TRBD1 (6 bases). The V and J ends lost 6 bases and 1 base respectively, with 12 bases between them. Germline lookup yields CDR1 SQVTM and CDR2 ANQGSEA. The CDR3 sequence is 14 residues long.

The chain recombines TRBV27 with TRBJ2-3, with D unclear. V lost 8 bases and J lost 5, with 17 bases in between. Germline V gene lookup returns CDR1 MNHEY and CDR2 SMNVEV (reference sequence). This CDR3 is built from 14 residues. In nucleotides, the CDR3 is TGTGCCAGCGCGAGTTTGGGATACATAGATACGCAGTATTTT. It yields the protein CASASLGYIDTQYF.

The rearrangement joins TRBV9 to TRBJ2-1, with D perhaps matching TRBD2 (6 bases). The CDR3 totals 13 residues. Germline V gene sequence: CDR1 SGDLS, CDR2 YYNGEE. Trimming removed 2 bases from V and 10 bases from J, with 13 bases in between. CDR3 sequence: CASSVGGRLEQFF. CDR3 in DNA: TGTGCCAGCAGCGTTGGAGGGAGGCTCGAGCAGTTCTTC. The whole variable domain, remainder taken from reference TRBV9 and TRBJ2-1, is DSGVTQTPKHLITATGQRVTLRCSPRSGDLSVYWYQQSLDQGLQFLIQYYNGEERAKGNILERFSAQQFPDLHSELNLSSLELGDSALYFCASSVGGRLEQFFGPGTRLTVL.

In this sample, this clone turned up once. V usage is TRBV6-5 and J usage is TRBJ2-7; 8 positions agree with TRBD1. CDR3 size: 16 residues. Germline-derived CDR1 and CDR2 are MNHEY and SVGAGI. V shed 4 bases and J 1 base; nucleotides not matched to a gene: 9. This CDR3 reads CASSSPGTGVSYEQYF. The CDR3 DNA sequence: TGTGCCAGCAGTTCCCCCGGGACAGGCGTTTCCTACGAGCAGTACTTC.

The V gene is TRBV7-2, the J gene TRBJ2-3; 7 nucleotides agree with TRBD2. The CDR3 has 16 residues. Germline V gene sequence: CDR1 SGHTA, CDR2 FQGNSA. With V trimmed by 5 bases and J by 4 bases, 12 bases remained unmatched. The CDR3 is CASSPSPLAAPDTQYF. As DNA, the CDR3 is TGTGCCAGCAGCCCTTCCCCCCTAGCGGCCCCAGATACGCAGTATTTT.

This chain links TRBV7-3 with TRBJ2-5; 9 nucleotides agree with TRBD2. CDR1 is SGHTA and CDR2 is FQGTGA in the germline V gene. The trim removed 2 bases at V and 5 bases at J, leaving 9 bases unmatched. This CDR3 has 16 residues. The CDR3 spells CASSLFPSGATETQYF. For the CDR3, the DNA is TGTGCCAGCAGCTTATTTCCTAGCGGGGCTACGGAGACCCAGTACTTC.

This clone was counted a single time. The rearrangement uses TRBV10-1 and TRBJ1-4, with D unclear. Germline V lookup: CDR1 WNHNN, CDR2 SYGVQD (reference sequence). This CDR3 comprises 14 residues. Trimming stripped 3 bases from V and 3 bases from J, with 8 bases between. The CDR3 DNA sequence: TGCGCCAGCAGTGACGGGCCATCTAATGAAAAACTGTTTTTT. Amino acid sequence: CASSDGPSNEKLFF.

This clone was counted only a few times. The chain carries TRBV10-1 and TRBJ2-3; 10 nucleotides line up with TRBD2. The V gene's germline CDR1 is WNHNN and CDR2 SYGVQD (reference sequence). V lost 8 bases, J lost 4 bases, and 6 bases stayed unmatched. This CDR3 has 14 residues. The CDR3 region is CASGSGGASDTQYF. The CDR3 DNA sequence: TGCGCCAGCGGGAGCGGGGGGGCCTCAGATACGCAGTATTTT.

The CDR3 DNA sequence: TGTGCCAGCAGCTACGGGGGGGCTGGAAACACCATATATTTT. This encodes CASSYGGAGNTIYF. The J gene is TRBJ1-3, the V gene TRBV6-5, with D possibly being TRBD1 (5 bases). Germline values: CDR1 MNHEY, CDR2 SVGAGI. Between the trimmed V and J ends, which lost 6 bases and 2 bases, there was a span of 11 bases. The CDR3 covers 14 residues.

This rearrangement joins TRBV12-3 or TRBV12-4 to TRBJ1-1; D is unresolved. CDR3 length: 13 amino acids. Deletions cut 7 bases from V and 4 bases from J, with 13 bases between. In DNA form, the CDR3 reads TGTGCCAGCACCGAGGTCTGGCTCACTGAAGCTTTCTTT. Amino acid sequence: CASTEVWLTEAFF.

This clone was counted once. The CDR3 coding sequence is TGTGCCAGCAGCGCCCAAATAGGGTCCTACGAGCAGTACTTC. It translates to CASSAQIGSYEQYF. The chain joins TRBV9 to TRBJ2-7, with D unresolved. Germline CDR1 reads SGDLS; CDR2 reads YYNGEE. The ends were cut back, 3 bases at V and 1 base at J, with 11 bases in the middle. The CDR3 totals 14 residues.

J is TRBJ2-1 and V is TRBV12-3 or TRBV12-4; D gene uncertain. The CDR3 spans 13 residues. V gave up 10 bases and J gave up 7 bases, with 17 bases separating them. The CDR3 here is CATGPGQENEQFF. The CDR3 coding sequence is TGTGCCACCGGCCCGGGCCAGGAGAATGAGCAGTTCTTC.

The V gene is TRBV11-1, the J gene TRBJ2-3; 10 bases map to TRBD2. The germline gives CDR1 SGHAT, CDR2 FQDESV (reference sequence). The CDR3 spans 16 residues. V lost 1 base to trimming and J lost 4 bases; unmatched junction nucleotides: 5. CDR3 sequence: CASSLGLAGDADTQYF. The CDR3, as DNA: TGTGCCAGCAGCTTAGGGCTAGCGGGGGACGCAGATACGCAGTATTTT. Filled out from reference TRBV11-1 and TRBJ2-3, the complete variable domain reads EAEVAQSPRYKITEKSQAVAFWCDPISGHATLYWYRQILGQGPELLVQFQDESVVDDSQLPKDRFSAERLKGVDSTLKIQPAELGDSAMYLCASSLGLAGDADTQYFGPGTRLTVL.

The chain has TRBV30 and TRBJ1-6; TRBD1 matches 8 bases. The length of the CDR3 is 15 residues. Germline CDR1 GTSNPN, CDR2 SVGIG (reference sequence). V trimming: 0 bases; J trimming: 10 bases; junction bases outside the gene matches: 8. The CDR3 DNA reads TGTGCCTGGAGTGTTTCGACAGGGGAGCTATCACCCCTCCACTTT. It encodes CAWSVSTGELSPLHF.

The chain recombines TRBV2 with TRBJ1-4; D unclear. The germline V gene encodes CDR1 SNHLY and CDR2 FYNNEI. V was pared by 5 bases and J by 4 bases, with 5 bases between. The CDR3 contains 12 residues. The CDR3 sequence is CASSQDNEKLFF. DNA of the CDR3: TGTGCCAGCAGTCAAGATAATGAAAAACTGTTTTTT.

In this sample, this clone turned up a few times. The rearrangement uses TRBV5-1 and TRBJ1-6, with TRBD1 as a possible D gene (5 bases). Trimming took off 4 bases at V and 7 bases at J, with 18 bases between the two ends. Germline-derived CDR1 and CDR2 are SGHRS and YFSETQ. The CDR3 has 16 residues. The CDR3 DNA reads TGCGCCAGCAGCCAGGGCCCTCGGGACGAAAATTCACCCCTCCACTTT. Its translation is CASSQGPRDENSPLHF.

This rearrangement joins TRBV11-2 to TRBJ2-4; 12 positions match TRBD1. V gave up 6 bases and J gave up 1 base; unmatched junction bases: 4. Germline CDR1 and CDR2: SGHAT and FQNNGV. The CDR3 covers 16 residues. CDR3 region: CASRGQGAQAKNIQYF. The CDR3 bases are TGTGCCAGCAGGGGACAGGGGGCGCAGGCCAAAAACATTCAGTACTTC.

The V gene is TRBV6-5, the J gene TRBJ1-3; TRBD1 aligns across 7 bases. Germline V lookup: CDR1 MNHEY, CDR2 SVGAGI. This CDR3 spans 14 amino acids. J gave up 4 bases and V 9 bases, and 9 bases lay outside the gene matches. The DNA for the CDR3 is TGTGCCAGTTTAGGGGGCGCGAGCGGAAACACCATATATTTT. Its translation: CASLGGASGNTIYF.

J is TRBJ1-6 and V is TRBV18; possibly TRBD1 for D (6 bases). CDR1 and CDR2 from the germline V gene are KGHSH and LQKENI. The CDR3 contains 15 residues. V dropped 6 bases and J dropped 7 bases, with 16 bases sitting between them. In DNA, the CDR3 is TGTGCCAGCTCGGGGACACCAACTTTGAATTCACCCCTCCACTTT. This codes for CASSGTPTLNSPLHF. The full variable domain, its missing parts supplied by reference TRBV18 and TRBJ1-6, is NAGVMQNPRHLVRRRGQEARLRCSPMKGHSHVYWYRQLPEEGLKFMVYLQKENIIDESGMPKERFSAEFPKEGPSILRIQQVVRGDSAAYFCASSGTPTLNSPLHFGNGTRLTVT.

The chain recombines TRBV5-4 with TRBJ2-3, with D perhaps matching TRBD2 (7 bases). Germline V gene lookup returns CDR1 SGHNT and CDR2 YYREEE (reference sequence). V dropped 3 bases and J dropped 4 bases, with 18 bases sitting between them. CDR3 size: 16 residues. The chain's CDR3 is CASSSPEGGRSDTQYF. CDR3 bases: TGTGCCAGCAGCTCCCCGGAGGGGGGGCGGTCAGATACGCAGTATTTT.

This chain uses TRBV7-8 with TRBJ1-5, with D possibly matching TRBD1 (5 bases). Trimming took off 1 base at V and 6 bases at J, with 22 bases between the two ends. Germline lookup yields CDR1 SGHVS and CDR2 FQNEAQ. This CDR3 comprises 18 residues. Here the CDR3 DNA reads TGTGCCAGCAGCTTAGTCGCCGCGTCGGGGGTAAGGGGTCAGCCCCAGCATTTT. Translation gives CASSLVAASGVRGQPQHF. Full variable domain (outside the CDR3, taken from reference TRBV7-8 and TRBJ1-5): GAGVSQSPRYKVAKRGQDVALRCDPISGHVSLFWYQQALGQGPEFLTYFQNEAQLDKSGLPSDRFFAERPEGSVSTLKIQRTQQEDSAVYLCASSLVAASGVRGQPQHFGDGTRLSIL.

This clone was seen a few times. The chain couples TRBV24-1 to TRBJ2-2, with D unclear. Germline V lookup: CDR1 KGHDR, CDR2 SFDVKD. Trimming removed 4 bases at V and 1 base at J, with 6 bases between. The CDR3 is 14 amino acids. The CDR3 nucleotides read TGTGCCACCAGTGAGGCAGGGAACACCGGGGAGCTGTTTTTT. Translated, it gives CATSEAGNTGELFF.

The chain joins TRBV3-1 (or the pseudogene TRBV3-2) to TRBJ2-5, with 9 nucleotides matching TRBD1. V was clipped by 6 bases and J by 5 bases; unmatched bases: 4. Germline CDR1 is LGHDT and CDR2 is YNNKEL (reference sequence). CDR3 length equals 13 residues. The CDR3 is CASSRQGVETQYF. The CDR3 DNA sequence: TGTGCCAGCAGTCGACAGGGGGTTGAGACCCAGTACTTC.

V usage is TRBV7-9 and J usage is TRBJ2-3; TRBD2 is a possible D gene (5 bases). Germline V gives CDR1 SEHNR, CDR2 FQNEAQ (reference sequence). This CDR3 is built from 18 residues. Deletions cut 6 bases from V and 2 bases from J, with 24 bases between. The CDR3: CASSSIATRPGNTDTQYF. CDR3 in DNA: TGTGCCAGCAGTTCAATAGCGACTCGGCCGGGCAACACAGATACGCAGTATTTT.

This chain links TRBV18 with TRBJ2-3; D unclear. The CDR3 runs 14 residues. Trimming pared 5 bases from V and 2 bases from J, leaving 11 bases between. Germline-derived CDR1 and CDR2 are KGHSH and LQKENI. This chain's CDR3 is CASSSGSPTDTQYF. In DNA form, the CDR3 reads TGTGCCAGCTCATCGGGCAGCCCCACAGATACGCAGTATTTT.

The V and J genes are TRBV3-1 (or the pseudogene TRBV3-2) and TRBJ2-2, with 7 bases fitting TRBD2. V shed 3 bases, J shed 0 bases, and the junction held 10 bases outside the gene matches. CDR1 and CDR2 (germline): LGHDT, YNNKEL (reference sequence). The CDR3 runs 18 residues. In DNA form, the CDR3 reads TGTGCCAGCAGCCAGAGGAGCGGGGCGATTGCGAACACCGGGGAGCTGTTTTTT. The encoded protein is CASSQRSGAIANTGELFF.

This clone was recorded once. CDR3 region: CASSSLTGGAGATNEKLFF. The CDR3 DNA follows: TGTGCCAGCAGCTCTTTGACAGGGGGCGCCGGGGCGACTAATGAAAAACTGTTTTTT. The chain carries TRBV7-2 and TRBJ1-4, with 10 bases aligning to TRBD1. The ends lost 4 bases at V and 2 bases at J; junction bases unmatched: 13. In germline, CDR1 is SGHTA, CDR2 FQGNSA. The CDR3 consists of 19 residues.

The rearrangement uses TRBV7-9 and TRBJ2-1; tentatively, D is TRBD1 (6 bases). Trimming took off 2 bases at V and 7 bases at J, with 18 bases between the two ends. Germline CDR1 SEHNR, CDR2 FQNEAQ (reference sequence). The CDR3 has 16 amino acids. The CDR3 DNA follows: TGTGCCAGCAGCTTACGAGTCGTGCAGGGGAATAATGAGCAGTTCTTC. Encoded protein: CASSLRVVQGNNEQFF.

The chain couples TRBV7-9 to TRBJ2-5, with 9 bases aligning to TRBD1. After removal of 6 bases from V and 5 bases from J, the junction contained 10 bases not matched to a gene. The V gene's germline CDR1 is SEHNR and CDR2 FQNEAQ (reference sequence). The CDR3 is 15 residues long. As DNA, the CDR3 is TGTGCCAGCAGTTTCCCGGGACAGGGAAGCGAGACCCAGTACTTC. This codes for CASSFPGQGSETQYF.

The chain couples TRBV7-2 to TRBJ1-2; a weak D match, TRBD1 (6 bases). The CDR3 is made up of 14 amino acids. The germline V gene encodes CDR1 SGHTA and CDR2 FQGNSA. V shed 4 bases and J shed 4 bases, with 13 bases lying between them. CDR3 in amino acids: CASSSGDRTYGYTF. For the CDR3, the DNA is TGTGCCAGCAGCTCCGGAGACAGGACCTATGGCTACACCTTC. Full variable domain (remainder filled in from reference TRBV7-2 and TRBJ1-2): GAGVSQSPSNKVTEKGKDVELRCDPISGHTALYWYRQSLGQGLEFLIYFQGNSAPDKSGLPSDRFSAERTGGSVSTLTIQRTQQEDSAVYLCASSSGDRTYGYTFGSGTRLTVV.